These 20 T cell receptor beta chains share one sample of origin, sequenced in a study of T-cell reconstitution after alpha-beta-depleted transplantation in children. The authors prepared the TCRbeta library with unique molecular identifiers. TCRdb reanalysed the PCR reads using MiXCR and keeps one entry per CDR3 protein. The sample consists of 97,000 or so distinct CDR3 sequences, less than 6% of them appearing once. Here the sequenced sample was PBMCs, mostly from graft donor cells, taken 60 days after TCRalphabeta/CD19-depleted stem cell transplant. These receptors were collected from a female patient aged 2-9 years who had a stem cell transplant for Fanconi anemia, so the T cells may come from the graft donor.

This CDR3 reads CASRGGFGDRETQYF. For the CDR3, the DNA is TGTGCCAGCCGGGGGGGCTTCGGCGACAGGGAGACCCAGTACTTC. The chain employs TRBV6-1 and TRBJ2-5; 8 bases agree with TRBD2. This CDR3 spans 15 amino acids. The germline V gene has CDR1 MNHNS and CDR2 SASEGT. Trimming cost V 8 bases and J 5 bases; bases outside gene matches: 13.

This clonotype was detected many times. The V call is TRBV11-2, the J call TRBJ2-4; no reliable D call. The CDR3 is 15 residues long. Germline V CDR1 and CDR2: SGHAT, FQNNGV. The V end was cut by 1 base, the J end by 0 bases, with 7 bases between. Here the CDR3 reads CASSLALIAKNIQYF. CDR3 DNA sequence: TGTGCCAGCAGCTTAGCTCTAATAGCCAAAAACATTCAGTACTTC.

V and J are TRBV3-1 and TRBJ2-4; 9 bases map to TRBD1. The CDR3 has 21 residues. Germline V CDR1 and CDR2: LGHDT, YNNKEL (reference sequence). J was trimmed by 2 bases and V by 0 bases; bases with no gene match: 17. The CDR3 sequence is CASSQDLFSYRGRITKNIQYF. CDR3 sequence (DNA): TGTGCCAGCAGCCAAGATCTTTTTTCCTACAGGGGGCGAATAACCAAAAACATTCAGTACTTC.

This clonotype turned up a few times. CDR3 loop: CASSPRQGGTGELFF. The CDR3 DNA sequence: TGTGCCAGCAGCCCTCGACAGGGGGGCACCGGGGAGCTGTTTTTT. The chain has TRBV7-8 and TRBJ2-2, with TRBD1 matching over 9 bases. The junction had 5 bases not matched to a gene; V was cut back by 5 bases and J by 4 bases. The CDR3 runs 15 residues. The germline CDR1 and CDR2 sequences are SGHVS and FQNEAQ.

This clonotype was seen many times. The rearrangement joins TRBV4-2 to TRBJ1-5; a possible D gene is TRBD1 (5 bases). This CDR3 is built from 15 residues. V shed 1 base and J shed 2 bases, with 9 bases lying between them. Germline values: CDR1 LGHNA, CDR2 YNFKEQ. The CDR3 loop reads CASSQGGGGNQPQHF. Written as DNA, the CDR3 is TGTGCCAGCAGCCAAGGGGGAGGGGGCAATCAGCCCCAGCATTTT.

There are many counts of this clonotype. The chain has TRBV12-3 or TRBV12-4 and TRBJ2-7, with 7 bases identical to TRBD1. The length of the CDR3 is 15 residues. The ends lost 3 bases at V and 2 bases at J; junction bases unmatched: 7. The CDR3 reads CASSFQQGFPYEQYF. The CDR3 DNA reads TGTGCCAGCAGTTTTCAACAGGGGTTCCCCTACGAGCAGTACTTC.

This clonotype was recorded many times. The gene calls are TRBV20-1 and TRBJ2-2; perhaps TRBD2 as D (5 bases). CDR1 DFQATT and CDR2 SNEGSKA come from the germline V gene (reference sequence). The CDR3 has 13 residues. V lost 2 bases and J lost 4, with 8 bases in between. The chain's CDR3 is CSARNLATGELFF. DNA of the CDR3: TGCAGTGCTAGAAACCTAGCCACCGGGGAGCTGTTTTTT.

This clonotype was seen at least ten times. The chain has TRBV12-3 or TRBV12-4 and TRBJ1-5; the D gene is possibly TRBD1 (5 bases). Trimming took off 2 bases at V and 0 bases at J, with 11 bases between the two ends. The CDR3 has 16 residues. The CDR3 region is CASSLTGSYSNQPQHF. CDR3 coding DNA: TGTGCCAGCAGTTTAACAGGCAGTTATAGCAATCAGCCCCAGCATTTT.

The chain combines TRBV5-1 with TRBJ1-2, with 7 bases lining up with TRBD1. Trimming took 0 bases from V and 6 from J; bases not matched to a gene: 8. The CDR3 covers 15 residues. The germline gives CDR1 SGHRS, CDR2 YFSETQ. The CDR3 coding sequence is TGCGCCAGCAGCTTGGCAGACAGGGCTTTTAATGGCTACACCTTC. Translated: CASSLADRAFNGYTF.

This clonotype has at least ten counts. The chain links TRBV5-1 to TRBJ1-1; unclear D gene. Germline V CDR1 and CDR2: SGHRS, YFSETQ. The CDR3 loop spans 13 amino acids. V was trimmed by 4 bases and J by 7 bases, leaving 14 bases between them. CDR3 in DNA: TGCGCCAGCAGCCCCTCCAGATGGGGTGAAGCTTTCTTT. Protein sequence: CASSPSRWGEAFF. The full variable domain, its missing parts supplied by reference TRBV5-1 and TRBJ1-1, is KAGVTQTPRYLIKTRGQQVTLSCSPISGHRSVSWYQQTPGQGLQFLFEYFSETQRNKGNFPGRFSGRQFSNSRSEMNVSTLELGDSALYLCASSPSRWGEAFFGQGTRLTVV.

CDR3 DNA: TGTGCCAGCAGCACGGGGACTAGCGGGAGCACAGATACGCAGTATTTT. This gives the protein CASSTGTSGSTDTQYF. The chain is built from TRBV7-8 and TRBJ2-3; 12 positions agree with TRBD2. The CDR3 runs to 16 residues. Per germline, CDR1 SGHVS and CDR2 FQNEAQ. With 5 bases clipped from V and 0 bases from J, the junction kept 3 bases outside the gene matches. The complete variable domain, with remaining parts taken from reference TRBV7-8 and TRBJ2-3, reads GAGVSQSPRYKVAKRGQDVALRCDPISGHVSLFWYQQALGQGPEFLTYFQNEAQLDKSGLPSDRFFAERPEGSVSTLKIQRTQQEDSAVYLCASSTGTSGSTDTQYFGPGTRLTVL.

This clonotype was counted ten times or more. The chain combines TRBV9 with TRBJ2-1, with D uncertain. The CDR3 extends over 13 amino acids. V was cut by 0 bases and J by 10 bases, with 11 bases left in between. Germline assignment: CDR1 SGDLS and CDR2 YYNGEE. The DNA for the CDR3 is TGTGCCAGCAGCGTAGTGAAGACCGAGGAGCAGTTCTTC. Protein: CASSVVKTEEQFF.

The chain is built from TRBV27 and TRBJ2-1; 10 nucleotides agree with TRBD2. Germline loops: CDR1 MNHEY, CDR2 SMNVEV (reference sequence). V lost 7 bases to trimming and J lost 5 bases; unmatched junction nucleotides: 14. The CDR3 is 17 amino acids. The CDR3 DNA reads as TGTGCCAGCAAATTTTGGGGGACTAGCGCTTACAACAATGAGCAGTTCTTC. Its translation: CASKFWGTSAYNNEQFF.

This clonotype was seen many times. The chain carries TRBV10-3 and TRBJ2-1, with TRBD2 as a possible D gene (5 bases). This CDR3 is built from 16 residues. Per germline, CDR1 ENHRY and CDR2 SYGVKD. V was shortened by 6 bases and J by 5 bases, with 20 bases between the two germline ends. The CDR3 coding sequence is TGTGCCATCAGCCTTAGAGGTGAGGGCACACACAATGAGCAGTTCTTC. Its protein product is CAISLRGEGTHNEQFF.

The chain employs TRBV28 and TRBJ1-1; possibly TRBD1 for D (5 bases). Germline CDR1 reads MDHEN; CDR2 reads SYDVKM. Trimming took off 7 bases at V and 0 bases at J, with 18 bases between the two ends. CDR3 length: 16 residues. CDR3: CASNSGSGWMNTEAFF. CDR3 coding DNA: TGTGCCAGCAACTCAGGGTCTGGGTGGATGAACACTGAAGCTTTCTTT.

Ten or more counts support this clonotype. DNA of the CDR3: TGCAGCGTTTCGGGGTCAAGAAGCCAAGAGACCCAGTACTTC. This gives the protein CSVSGSRSQETQYF. The chain is built from TRBV29-1 and TRBJ2-5; a possible D gene is TRBD2 (5 bases). Germline V gene data show CDR1 as SQVTM and CDR2 as ANQGSEA. Trimming removed 5 bases from V and 1 base from J, with 14 bases in between. The CDR3 totals 14 residues.

A few counts support this clonotype. The V gene is TRBV10-3, the J gene TRBJ2-3; 7 positions agree with TRBD1. Germline CDR1 and CDR2: ENHRY and SYGVKD. Losses at the gene ends were 4 bases for V and 0 bases for J; bases not matched to a gene: 10. The CDR3 runs to 17 residues. CDR3 region: CAISVKSRDRSTDTQYF. CDR3 coding DNA: TGTGCCATCAGTGTGAAGAGCCGGGACAGAAGCACAGATACGCAGTATTTT.

This clonotype was detected only a few times. This sequence joins TRBV20-1 and TRBJ1-4; a possible D gene is TRBD1 (6 bases). Germline-derived CDR1 and CDR2 are DFQATT and SNEGSKA (reference sequence). This CDR3 is 15 amino acids long. Deletions cut 6 bases from V and 8 bases from J, with 22 bases between. CDR3 coding DNA: TGCAGTGCCCCTCCGGGGACACCTGGGAGGGAAAAACTGTTTTTT. Protein sequence: CSAPPGTPGREKLFF.

This clonotype was seen many times. The V and J genes are TRBV28 and TRBJ2-7, with 16 bases fitting TRBD2. CDR3 length: 18 residues. V dropped 4 bases and J dropped 2; count of bases not matched to a gene: 8. Germline CDR1 MDHEN, CDR2 SYDVKM. CDR3 region: CASSSGTSGRAIPYEQYF. The CDR3 coding sequence is TGTGCCAGCAGTTCCGGGACTAGCGGGAGGGCCATCCCCTACGAGCAGTACTTC.

This clonotype showed up many times. The DNA of the CDR3 is TGTGCCAGCAGTTTAATGTATGGCTACACCTTC. Amino acids: CASSLMYGYTF. This sequence joins TRBV12-3 or TRBV12-4 and TRBJ1-2, with no clear D. This CDR3 has 11 residues. V dropped 2 bases and J dropped 5 bases, with 3 bases sitting between them.